Shown below are 31 T cell receptor beta chains from a single sample sequenced in a study of early T cells in non-severe SARS-CoV-2 infection (dated by TCRdb to the early 2020s). The library was built by means of 5' RACE. This sample was sequenced with a NextSeq 500. TCRdb applied fastp at Q25 and MiXCR to the public reads, then kept only in-frame beta chains. Rows are unified per CDR3 protein, each entry keeping the most common DNA and genes. This sample has approximately 83,000 distinct CDR3 sequences in its table, and over 11% of those were observed once. Around 3% of the sample goes to the ten largest clones. The material sequenced was whole blood. The receptors originated from an adult who was a healthcare worker with PCR-confirmed SARS-CoV-2 infection or an uninfected control (not recorded which).

The chain employs TRBV3-1 and TRBJ1-5; D is unresolved. V shed 0 bases and J shed 1 base, with 13 bases lying between them. The CDR3 sequence is 17 residues long. Per the germline V gene, CDR1 is LGHDT and CDR2 is YNNKEL (reference sequence). The CDR3 loop reads CASSQDPGGWSNQPQHF. Here the CDR3 DNA reads TGTGCCAGCAGCCAAGATCCAGGCGGCTGGAGCAATCAGCCCCAGCATTTT. The complete variable domain, with remaining parts taken from reference TRBV3-1 and TRBJ1-5, reads DTAVSQTPKYLVTQMGNDKSIKCEQNLGHDTMYWYKQDSKKFLKIMFSYNNKELIINETVPNRFSPKSPDKAHLNLHINSLELGDSAVYFCASSQDPGGWSNQPQHFGDGTRLSIL.

This clonotype was seen repeatedly, ten times or more. V and J are TRBV2 and TRBJ2-1; 9 nucleotides line up with TRBD2. The CDR3 spans 15 residues. The germline V gene has CDR1 SNHLY and CDR2 FYNNEI. The junction had 9 bases not matched to a gene; V was cut back by 3 bases and J by 9 bases. The CDR3 loop reads CASSEEAGGRSEQFF. The CDR3, as DNA: TGTGCCAGCAGTGAGGAGGCGGGGGGGCGGAGTGAGCAGTTCTTC.

This clonotype was seen a few times. The CDR3 nucleotides read TGCGCCAGCAGCCAAGTGATCATTCATGGGGCTTTCTTT. Residues: CASSQVIIHGAFF. J is TRBJ1-1 and V is TRBV4-1; no clear D gene. Trimming removed 1 base from V and 11 bases from J, with 14 bases in between. This CDR3 is built from 13 residues. In germline, CDR1 is MGHRA, CDR2 YSYEKL.

This clonotype was recorded a few times. The V call is TRBV7-9, the J call TRBJ1-1; no definite D call. V was clipped by 5 bases and J by 0 bases, with 13 bases between them. In germline, CDR1 is SEHNR, CDR2 FQNEAQ (reference sequence). The CDR3 runs to 15 residues. Here the CDR3 reads CASSNPGAMNTEAFF. For the CDR3, the DNA is TGTGCCAGCAGCAACCCAGGCGCTATGAACACTGAAGCTTTCTTT.

This clonotype was picked up a small number of times. The chain recombines TRBV9 with TRBJ2-5; tentatively, D is TRBD2 (6 bases). CDR3 length: 15 amino acids. Germline CDR1 is SGDLS and CDR2 is YYNGEE. Trimming left V 0 bases short and J 5 bases short, with 14 bases between. Here the CDR3 DNA reads TGTGCCAGCAGCGTAGGGAGGGGCGGAGGGGAGACCCAGTACTTC. This codes for CASSVGRGGGETQYF.

This clonotype has a handful of counts. The CDR3 bases are TGTGCCAGCAGCCCCCACGGGAGGGCCAAAGATGAGCAGTTCTTC. The encoded protein is CASSPHGRAKDEQFF. The chain is built from TRBV9 and TRBJ2-1, with 8 bases matching TRBD2. The junction had 11 bases not matched to a gene; V was cut back by 4 bases and J by 8 bases. The CDR3 is 15 residues long. Germline V gene lookup returns CDR1 SGDLS and CDR2 YYNGEE.

This clonotype was seen only a few times. The chain is built from TRBV28 and TRBJ2-7; 7 bases align to TRBD2. This CDR3 region has 14 residues. Per germline, CDR1 MDHEN and CDR2 SYDVKM. V lost 3 bases to trimming and J lost 3 bases; unmatched junction nucleotides: 5. In DNA, the CDR3 is TGTGCCAGCAGTTTCGGATCTAGCGGCTACGAGCAGTACTTC. This translates into CASSFGSSGYEQYF.

The J gene is TRBJ1-6, the V gene TRBV12-3 or TRBV12-4, with 8 bases identical to TRBD1. J gave up 6 bases and V 6 bases, and 7 bases lay outside the gene matches. CDR3 size: 15 residues. CDR3 region: CASRRIDRGNSPLHF. The CDR3 DNA follows: TGTGCCAGCAGGCGTATCGACAGGGGTAATTCACCCCTCCACTTT.

V usage is TRBV10-3 and J usage is TRBJ2-1, with a weak D call TRBD1 (5 bases). CDR1 is ENHRY, CDR2 SYGVKD, per germline. The CDR3 extends over 14 amino acids. The ends were cut back, 4 bases at V and 2 bases at J, with 9 bases in the middle. CDR3 coding DNA: TGTGCCATCAGTGTTCAGGGTACCTACAATGAGCAGTTCTTC. This codes for CAISVQGTYNEQFF.

This clonotype showed up many times. The chain joins TRBV7-9 to TRBJ2-1, with TRBD1 identical over 7 bases. From germline, CDR1 is SEHNR and CDR2 FQNEAQ (reference sequence). The length of the CDR3 is 13 residues. Trimming cost V 8 bases and J 4 bases; bases outside gene matches: 5. CDR3 residues: CASRDRGYNEQFF. The CDR3 bases are TGTGCCAGCCGGGACAGAGGGTACAATGAGCAGTTCTTC.

Details on this clonotype: This may arise from a read error, as a much more abundant clone is one base away. The chain uses TRBV6-6 and TRBJ2-3; 8 bases line up with TRBD2. This CDR3 is built from 16 residues. The junction had 12 bases not matched to a gene; V was cut back by 6 bases and J by 4 bases. CDR1 and CDR2 from the germline V gene are MNHNY and SVGAGI (reference sequence). CDR3: CASRSARGVTADTQYF. CDR3 nucleotide sequence: TGTGCCAGCAGGTCTGCGCGGGGGGTGACCGCAGATACGCAGTATTTT.

This clonotype turned up a few times. This chain links TRBV7-9 with TRBJ1-2; D is ambiguous. Germline V lookup: CDR1 SEHNR, CDR2 FQNEAQ (reference sequence). This CDR3 has 13 residues. The V gene lost 0 bases and the J gene lost 7 bases, with 9 bases spanning the gap. The CDR3 reads CASSLASSGGYTF. CDR3 bases: TGTGCCAGCAGCTTAGCGTCAAGCGGTGGCTACACCTTC.

The V and J genes are TRBV20-1 and TRBJ1-1; D remains ambiguous. The CDR3 has 13 residues. Germline V gene lookup returns CDR1 DFQATT and CDR2 SNEGSKA (reference sequence). Trimming pared 6 bases from V and 2 bases from J, leaving 13 bases between. CDR3: CSAYGPRNTEAFF. The CDR3 DNA follows: TGCAGTGCCTACGGACCGAGAAACACTGAAGCTTTCTTT.

There are many counts of this clonotype. The V gene is TRBV12-3 or TRBV12-4, the J gene TRBJ2-1, with D possibly being TRBD2 (5 bases). The CDR3 covers 14 residues. V was clipped by 9 bases and J by 7 bases, with 19 bases between them. CDR3 DNA sequence: TGTGCCAGTCGTTCAGCGGAATTTTCAAATGAGCAGTTCTTC. This codes for CASRSAEFSNEQFF.

In this sample, this clonotype turned up a few times. V gene TRBV5-1 combines with J gene TRBJ1-4, with TRBD1 matching 8 bases. Germline V CDR1 and CDR2: SGHRS, YFSETQ. The V gene end was trimmed by 4 bases and the J gene end by 5 bases; junction bases not matched to a gene: 4. CDR3 length: 14 amino acids. Written as DNA, the CDR3 is TGCGCCAGCAGCATGGGACAGGAGAATGAAAAACTGTTTTTT. Translation gives CASSMGQENEKLFF.

Notes on this clonotype: Germline is not matched at one junction end, which may reflect a read error. The chain combines TRBV6-1 with TRBJ2-1, with TRBD1 identical over 8 bases. The germline CDR1 and CDR2 sequences are MNHNS and SASEGT. CDR3 length: 15 amino acids. CDR3 nucleotides: TGTGCCAGCAGTTCCGGGACAGGAGAATACAATGAGCGGTTCTTC. It encodes CASSSGTGEYNERFF.

This clonotype has only a few counts. The chain couples TRBV29-1 to TRBJ2-7; 7 positions agree with TRBD2. CDR1 is SQVTM and CDR2 is ANQGSEA in the germline V gene. CDR3 length equals 16 residues. V lost 5 bases to trimming and J lost 5 bases; unmatched junction nucleotides: 18. The CDR3 nucleotides read TGCAGCGTTCGGGGGAACGGGGCGGGAGATACCCACGAGCAGTACTTC. This gives the protein CSVRGNGAGDTHEQYF.

This clonotype was recorded a few times. This chain connects TRBV2 to TRBJ2-7; no definite D call. The germline V gene has CDR1 SNHLY and CDR2 FYNNEI. The germline V and J ends were trimmed by 1 base and 0 bases, with 10 bases remaining between them. The length of the CDR3 is 15 residues. CDR3 DNA sequence: TGTGCCAGCAGTGAAGTGTCTTTTAGCTCCTACGAGCAGTACTTC. Encoded protein: CASSEVSFSSYEQYF.

This clonotype was seen repeatedly, ten times or more. The chain is built from TRBV7-9 and TRBJ2-6; the D is unclear. Germline CDR1 is SEHNR and CDR2 is FQNEAQ (reference sequence). The CDR3 has 15 amino acids. V lost 4 bases and J 1 base, leaving 8 bases between the germline ends. Here the CDR3 DNA reads TGTGCCAGCAGCTCACGACGGTCTGGGGCCAACGTCCTGACTTTC. Translating it yields CASSSRRSGANVLTF.

This clonotype has more than one count but fewer than ten. The V gene is TRBV7-9, the J gene TRBJ2-7; D is undetermined. The germline V and J ends were trimmed by 3 bases and 5 bases, with 17 bases remaining between them. Germline assignment: CDR1 SEHNR and CDR2 FQNEAQ (reference sequence). The CDR3 runs to 15 residues. The CDR3 reads CASSFDVGAIDEQYF. CDR3 coding DNA: TGTGCCAGCAGCTTTGACGTGGGCGCCATTGACGAGCAGTACTTC.

This clonotype was counted a few times. This chain links TRBV14 with TRBJ2-7; D not certain. This CDR3 has 16 residues. Trimming cost V 1 base and J 0 bases, with 13 bases left between them. Germline CDR1 SGHDN, CDR2 FVKESK. The CDR3 is CASSQATGPTSYEQYF. In DNA, the CDR3 is TGTGCCAGCAGCCAAGCTACCGGGCCAACCTCCTACGAGCAGTACTTC.

This clonotype appeared many times. The genes are TRBV6-1 and TRBJ1-5; D is undetermined. Per the germline V gene, CDR1 is MNHNS and CDR2 is SASEGT. The CDR3 consists of 15 residues. Trimming removed 6 bases from V and 3 bases from J, with 15 bases in between. CDR3 in DNA: TGTGCCAGCAGGATTGGACGGCCCTCCAATCAGCCCCAGCATTTT. Its translation: CASRIGRPSNQPQHF.

The CDR3 loop is CQNSEQYF. The CDR3 nucleotides read TGTCAAAATTCCGAGCAGTACTTC. V is TRBV12-5 and J is TRBJ2-7; D call uncertain. The germline gives CDR1 LGHNT, CDR2 FRNRAP. The CDR3 runs to 8 residues.

This clonotype was counted only a few times. The rearrangement joins TRBV19 to TRBJ2-2; D is perhaps TRBD2 (5 bases). Germline loops: CDR1 LNHDA, CDR2 SQIVND (reference sequence). This CDR3 has 14 residues. V lost 5 bases and J lost 7, with 14 bases in between. The CDR3 DNA follows: TGTGCCAGTAGTTTAGGTAGCGCCGGCGGGGAGCTGTTTTTT. This encodes CASSLGSAGGELFF.

This clonotype was counted only a few times. This sequence joins TRBV20-1 and TRBJ2-3; D is possibly TRBD2 (5 bases). The V gene's germline CDR1 is DFQATT and CDR2 SNEGSKA (reference sequence). CDR3 length: 13 amino acids. V was clipped by 6 bases and J by 2 bases, with 12 bases between them. For the CDR3, the DNA is TGCAGTGCCCTACTAGGAAACACAGATACGCAGTATTTT. Amino acid sequence: CSALLGNTDTQYF.

The chain joins TRBV12-3 or TRBV12-4 to TRBJ1-3; tentative D call: TRBD1 (6 bases). V shed 5 bases and J shed 0 bases, with 23 bases lying between them. There are 19 residues in the CDR3. The CDR3 loop reads CASSPNGVDHRVSGNTIYF. CDR3 in DNA: TGTGCCAGCAGTCCCAACGGAGTAGACCACAGGGTCTCTGGAAACACCATATATTTT.

In this sample, this clonotype turned up a few times. This chain uses TRBV20-1 with TRBJ2-1, with 9 bases lining up with TRBD2. Germline values: CDR1 DFQATT, CDR2 SNEGSKA (reference sequence). This CDR3 has 17 amino acids. The V and J ends lost 0 bases and 7 bases, in that order; junction bases with no gene match: 13. CDR3 sequence: CSARDRLLSGSRNEQFF. CDR3 in DNA: TGCAGTGCTAGAGATCGGTTACTTAGCGGGAGTCGTAATGAGCAGTTCTTC.

The chain uses TRBV19 and TRBJ2-7; 7 bases map to TRBD1. The trim removed 3 bases at V and 2 bases at J, leaving 7 bases unmatched. This CDR3 has 15 residues. CDR1 LNHDA and CDR2 SQIVND come from the germline V gene (reference sequence). The CDR3 nucleotides are TGTGCCAGTAGTATTGGAAGGGGGCGGACCTACGAGCAGTACTTC. Its protein is CASSIGRGRTYEQYF.

This clonotype was recorded many times. This sequence joins TRBV7-9 and TRBJ1-2; D not resolved. The CDR3 has 12 amino acids. Looked up from germline, CDR1 is SEHNR and CDR2 is FQNEAQ (reference sequence). V was shortened by 1 base and J by 5 bases, with 5 bases between the two germline ends. The CDR3 is CASSLEGYGYTF. In DNA, the CDR3 is TGTGCCAGCAGCTTAGAAGGGTATGGCTACACCTTC.

This clonotype was seen only a few times. The CDR3 reads CASRGGNQPQHF. Here the CDR3 DNA reads TGTGCCAGCAGGGGTGGCAATCAGCCCCAGCATTTT. The J gene is TRBJ1-5, the V gene TRBV28; D is undetermined. The CDR3 consists of 12 residues. V was cut by 6 bases and J by 2 bases, with 5 bases left in between. CDR1 is MDHEN and CDR2 is SYDVKM in the germline V gene.

This clonotype came up many times. The V call is TRBV14, the J call TRBJ2-3; D not certain. V was cut by 1 base and J by 2 bases, with 7 bases left in between. This CDR3 is built from 14 residues. Germline-derived CDR1 and CDR2 are SGHDN and FVKESK. The CDR3: CASSQALYTDTQYF. DNA for the CDR3: TGTGCCAGCAGCCAAGCACTTTACACAGATACGCAGTATTTT.